The 2 T cell receptor beta chains in this list originate from one sample, sequenced in a study of molecular identifiers for immune sequencing clone quantification. TCRdb ran MiXCR on the PCR reads and lists one entry per CDR3 protein. In the table there are about 640,000 distinct CDR3 sequences, roughly 21% of which are singletons. Sequenced material: naive CD8+ T cells from blood, with Jurkat cell RNA spiked in. Indicated subset: FACS-sorted CD8+CD4-CCR7+CD45RA+ naive T cells. These receptors were collected from a human donor in good health. Some libraries in this study had Jurkat cell RNA spiked in.

A few counts support this clonotype. This sequence joins TRBV27 and TRBJ1-2; 7 bases map to TRBD1. The germline CDR1 and CDR2 sequences are MNHEY and SMNVEV (reference sequence). This CDR3 has 17 residues. After removal of 5 bases from V and 4 bases from J, the junction contained 16 bases not matched to a gene. The CDR3 DNA is TGTGCCAGCAGTCCCCTAGGCCCGACAGGGTTGGCCTATGGCTACACCTTC. As protein: CASSPLGPTGLAYGYTF.

The chain couples TRBV2 to TRBJ2-1; TRBD2 might be the D (6 bases). The CDR3 has 14 amino acids. Germline CDR1 SNHLY, CDR2 FYNNEI. Trimming cost V 5 bases and J 2 bases, with 10 bases left between them. CDR3 DNA: TGTGCCAGCAGTTTAGCGGCCGCCTACAATGAGCAGTTCTTC. It yields the protein CASSLAAAYNEQFF.